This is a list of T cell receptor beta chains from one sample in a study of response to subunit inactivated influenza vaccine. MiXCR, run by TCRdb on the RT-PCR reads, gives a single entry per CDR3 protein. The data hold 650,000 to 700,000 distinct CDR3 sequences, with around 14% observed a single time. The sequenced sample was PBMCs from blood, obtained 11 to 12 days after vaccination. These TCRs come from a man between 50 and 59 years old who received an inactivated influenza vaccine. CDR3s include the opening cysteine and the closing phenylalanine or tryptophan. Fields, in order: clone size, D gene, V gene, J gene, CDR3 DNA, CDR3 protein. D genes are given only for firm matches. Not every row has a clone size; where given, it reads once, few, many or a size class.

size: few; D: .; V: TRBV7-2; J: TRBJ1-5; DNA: TGTGCCAGCAGCTCTCGGACAGGCAATCAGCCCCAGCATTTT; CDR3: CASSSRTGNQPQHF
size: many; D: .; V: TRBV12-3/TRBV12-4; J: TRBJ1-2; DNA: TGTGCCAGCAGCGACCGGAACTATGGCTACACCTTC; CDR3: CASSDRNYGYTF
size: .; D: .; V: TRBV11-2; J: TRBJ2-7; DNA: TGTGCCAGCAGCTTAGAAGCGGCCTCCTACGAGCAGTACTTC; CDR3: CASSLEAASYEQYF
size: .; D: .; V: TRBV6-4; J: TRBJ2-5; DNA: TGTGCCAGCAGTGACGATATAGGGACCCAGTACTTC; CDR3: CASSDDIGTQYF
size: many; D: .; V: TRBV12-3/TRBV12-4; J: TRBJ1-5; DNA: TGTGCCAGCAGTTATTCGGGCGGACAGCCCCAGCATTTT; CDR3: CASSYSGGQPQHF
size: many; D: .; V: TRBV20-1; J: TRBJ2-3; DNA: TGCAGTGCCCCCTGGAGGGGCACAGATACGCAGTATTTT; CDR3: CSAPWRGTDTQYF
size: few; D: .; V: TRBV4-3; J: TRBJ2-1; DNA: TGCGCCAGCAGCCAAGAGAGGGGACTCGGGTTCTGGCAGTTCTTC; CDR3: CASSQERGLGFWQFF
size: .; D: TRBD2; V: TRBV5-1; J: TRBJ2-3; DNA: TGCGCCAGCATGAGGTCGACTAGCGCCCCAATGGGTACGCAGTATTTT; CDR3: CASMRSTSAPMGTQYF
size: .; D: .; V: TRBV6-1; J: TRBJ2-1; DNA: TGTGCCAGCAGGGGCCGACGATACAAACAGGGATTCTCCTACAATGAGCAGTTCTTC; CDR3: CASRGRRYKQGFSYNEQFF
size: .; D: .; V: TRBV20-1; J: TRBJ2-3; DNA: TGCAGTGCTAGAGATCCCGATGGGCCGGGACGGAGATCAGATACGCAGTATTTT; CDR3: CSARDPDGPGRRSDTQYF
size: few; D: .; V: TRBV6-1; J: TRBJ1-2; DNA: TGTGCCAGCAGCCTGGACAGACTCTATGGCTACACCTTC; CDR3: CASSLDRLYGYTF
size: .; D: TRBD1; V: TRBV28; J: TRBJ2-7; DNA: TGTGCCAGCAGTTCGACAGGGGTTTTGGACGAGCAGTACTTC; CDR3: CASSSTGVLDEQYF
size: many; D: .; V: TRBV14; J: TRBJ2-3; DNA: TGTGCCAGCAGCCAAGATCCTAGCGGCACAGATACGCAGTATTTT; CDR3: CASSQDPSGTDTQYF
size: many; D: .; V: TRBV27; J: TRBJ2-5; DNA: TGTGCCAGCAGTTCCGGTGGGGGACAACTCCAAGAGACCCAGTACTTC; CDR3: CASSSGGGQLQETQYF
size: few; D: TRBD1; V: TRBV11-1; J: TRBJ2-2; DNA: TGTGCCAGCAGCCACAAAATCCGGGACAGGGCTGTGCTCAACACCGGGGAGCTGTTTTTT; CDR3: CASSHKIRDRAVLNTGELFF
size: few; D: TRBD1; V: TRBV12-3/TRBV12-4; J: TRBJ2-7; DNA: TGTGCCAGCAGTCCGGGGGACAGGGTACACGAGCAGTACTTC; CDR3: CASSPGDRVHEQYF
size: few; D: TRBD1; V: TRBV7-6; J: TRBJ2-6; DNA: TGTGCCAGCAGCTTAGCGGGGGGACAGGGGGCAGGAGGGGCCAACGTCCTGACTTTC; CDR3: CASSLAGGQGAGGANVLTF
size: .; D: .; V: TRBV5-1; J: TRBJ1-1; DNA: TGCGCCAGCAGCCTCAATTCGGCTGAAGCTTTCTTT; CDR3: CASSLNSAEAFF
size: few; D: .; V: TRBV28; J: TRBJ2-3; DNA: TGTGCCAGCAGTTTTGGGGTGGATGGCACAGATACGCAGTATTTT; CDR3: CASSFGVDGTDTQYF
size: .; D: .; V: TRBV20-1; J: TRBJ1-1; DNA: TGCAGTGCACAGACCGGTGGGTGGACTGAAGCTTTCTTT; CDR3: CSAQTGGWTEAFF
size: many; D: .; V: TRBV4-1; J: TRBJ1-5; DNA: TGCGCCAGCAGCCAAGATGGAGGGGTCAATCAGCCCCAGCATTTT; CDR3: CASSQDGGVNQPQHF
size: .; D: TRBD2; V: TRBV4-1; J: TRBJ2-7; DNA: TGCGCCAGCAGCCAAGTGGGACCGGGACTAGCGGTCGACGAGCAGTACTTC; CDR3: CASSQVGPGLAVDEQYF
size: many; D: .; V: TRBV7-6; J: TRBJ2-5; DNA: TGTGCCAGCAGCTTATTTGGGGGGCAAGAGACCCAGTACTTC; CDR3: CASSLFGGQETQYF
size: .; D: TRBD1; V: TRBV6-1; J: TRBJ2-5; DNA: TGTGCCAGCAGGCAAGACAGGGGGAGGGAGGCCCAGTACTTC; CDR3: CASRQDRGREAQYF
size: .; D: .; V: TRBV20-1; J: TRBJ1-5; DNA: TGCAGTGCTAGATTAGGGGGGGAAGGCAATCAGCCCCAGCATTTT; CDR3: CSARLGGEGNQPQHF
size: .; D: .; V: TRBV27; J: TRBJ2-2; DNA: TGTGCCAGCAGTCGCGTCGATTACGCGAACACCGGGGAGCTGTTTTTT; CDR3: CASSRVDYANTGELFF
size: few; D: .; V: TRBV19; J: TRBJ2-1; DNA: TGTGCCAGTAGTATAGGTTTTGGGTGGAATGAGCAGTTCTTC; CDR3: CASSIGFGWNEQFF
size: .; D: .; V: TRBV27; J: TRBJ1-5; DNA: TGTGCCAGCAGTTTGGAGGGCTTTGGCAATCAGCCCCAGCATTTT; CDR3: CASSLEGFGNQPQHF
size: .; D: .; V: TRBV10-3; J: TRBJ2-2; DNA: TGTGCCATCAGTGGAGAGGGTTCCGGGGAGCTGTTTTTT; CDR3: CAISGEGSGELFF
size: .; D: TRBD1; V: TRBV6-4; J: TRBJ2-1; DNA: TGTGCCAGCAGAAGGGGGCACGCGGGTGAGCAGTTCTTC; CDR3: CASRRGHAGEQFF
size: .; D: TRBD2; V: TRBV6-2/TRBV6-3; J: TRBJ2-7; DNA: TGTGCCAGCAGTTGGGGAGGGCCCTCCGAGCAGTACTTC; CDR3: CASSWGGPSEQYF